A selection of T cell receptor beta chains follows, all from one sample in a study of blood T cell repertoires in COVID-19. Clones were sequenced by immunoSEQ multiplex PCR, and TCRdb holds only the in-frame ones, with some missing. Of roughly 230,000 clones in the sample, about 80% were seen once. Material: peripheral blood. Source of these receptors: a woman aged 45-59 years with acute or convalescent COVID-19. CDR3s include the opening cysteine and the closing phenylalanine or tryptophan. The order of the fields is J gene, V gene, clone size, CDR3 protein. Size is stated for part of the rows, as once, few or many counts, or as a class when the clone is expanded.

TRBJ2-1,TRBV7-6,.,CASSLTAESSYNEQFF
TRBJ1-5,TRBV19,.,CASSSQARNQPQHF
TRBJ1-5,TRBV5-5,.,CASGPGFGQPQHF
TRBJ1-1,TRBV7-2,few,CASSLVSGREGGAFF
TRBJ1-3,TRBV7-2,few,CASSSAEQGSGNTIYF
TRBJ2-2,TRBV30,.,CAWDGQGTGELFF
TRBJ1-3,TRBV19,.,CASSDRVRENTIYF
TRBJ2-1,TRBV7-2,few,CASSLVGWEKDEQFF
TRBJ1-2,TRBV19,.,CASSPPGQGDGYTF
TRBJ1-1,TRBV27,.,CASSTGTANTEAFF
TRBJ1-5,TRBV12-3/TRBV12-4,.,CASSRDQPQHF
TRBJ1-2,TRBV7-9,.,CASHRANYGYTF
TRBJ2-6,TRBV5-1,.,CASSPGGPGANVLTF
TRBJ1-2,TRBV5-1,.,CASSWGTGDNYGYTF
TRBJ2-7,TRBV6-2/TRBV6-3,.,CASSYSGTEYNFFYEQYF
TRBJ1-3,TRBV10-3,.,CAISAGIGNTIYF
TRBJ1-1,TRBV6-4,few,CASSEGAESTEAFF
TRBJ2-7,TRBV5-1,.,CASSAGQGANEQYF
TRBJ1-4,TRBV3-1/TRBV3-2,.,CASSQADEKLFF
TRBJ2-7,TRBV7-9,.,CASSSRLGSYEQYF
TRBJ2-1,TRBV28,.,CASSLFNNEQFF
TRBJ2-7,TRBV11-2,.,CASSLSLRQGGYEQYF
TRBJ1-1,TRBV5-1,.,CASSSGQLNTEAFF
TRBJ2-7,TRBV7-2,few,CASMSRAYEQYF
TRBJ2-7,TRBV28,.,CASSYSRYEQYF
TRBJ2-5,TRBV1,.,CTSSQVGTRETQYF
TRBJ1-3,TRBV4-1,.,CASSRGLPGNTIYF
TRBJ1-1,TRBV6-2/TRBV6-3,few,CASSYGQVAFF
TRBJ2-2,TRBV7-8,.,CASSLVIGAANTGELFF
TRBJ2-3,TRBV4-3,.,CASSPEIQAPDTQYF
TRBJ2-5,TRBV6-2/TRBV6-3,.,CASSQSDRGGAQYF
TRBJ2-7,TRBV5-4,.,CASSPSPGGLSYEQYF
TRBJ1-2,TRBV5-1,.,CASSLGTTNYGYTF
TRBJ2-3,TRBV3-1/TRBV3-2,.,CASSPLAGSTDTQYF
TRBJ1-1,TRBV12-3/TRBV12-4,.,CASSRQGDTEAFF
TRBJ2-5,TRBV5-4,few,CASSSGLARETQYF
TRBJ1-1,TRBV7-2,.,CASSPDRVDTEAFF
TRBJ1-3,TRBV19,.,CASSDSFLGNTIYF
TRBJ1-5,TRBV7-2,.,CASSYQGGVGQPQHF
TRBJ1-5,TRBV30,.,CAWTPGNSNQPQHF
TRBJ2-2,TRBV4-1,.,CASSQYQATGELFF
TRBJ1-6,TRBV5-5,.,CASSLRQGYNSPLHF
TRBJ2-1,TRBV28,.,CASSQPGQGANEQFF
TRBJ1-2,TRBV13,few,CASSFEGYGYTF
TRBJ2-3,TRBV5-4,.,CASSLDGGSTDTQYF
TRBJ1-1,TRBV28,.,CASSIGRGLTEAFF
TRBJ2-3,TRBV5-6,once,CASSLVVTDTQYF
TRBJ1-3,TRBV5-4,.,CASSLGRAGAGNTIYF
TRBJ1-1,TRBV27,.,CASSLWGQVNTEAFF
TRBJ2-5,TRBV9,.,CASSARLAGGGETQYF
TRBJ2-2,TRBV11-2,.,CASSLGAGGPGELFF
TRBJ1-2,TRBV9,.,CASSVDDRFYGYTF
TRBJ1-2,TRBV30,once,CAWSVGNSGYTF
TRBJ1-4,TRBV5-5,.,CASNSRVNEKLFF
TRBJ2-6,TRBV5-6,.,CASSLVSSGANVLTF